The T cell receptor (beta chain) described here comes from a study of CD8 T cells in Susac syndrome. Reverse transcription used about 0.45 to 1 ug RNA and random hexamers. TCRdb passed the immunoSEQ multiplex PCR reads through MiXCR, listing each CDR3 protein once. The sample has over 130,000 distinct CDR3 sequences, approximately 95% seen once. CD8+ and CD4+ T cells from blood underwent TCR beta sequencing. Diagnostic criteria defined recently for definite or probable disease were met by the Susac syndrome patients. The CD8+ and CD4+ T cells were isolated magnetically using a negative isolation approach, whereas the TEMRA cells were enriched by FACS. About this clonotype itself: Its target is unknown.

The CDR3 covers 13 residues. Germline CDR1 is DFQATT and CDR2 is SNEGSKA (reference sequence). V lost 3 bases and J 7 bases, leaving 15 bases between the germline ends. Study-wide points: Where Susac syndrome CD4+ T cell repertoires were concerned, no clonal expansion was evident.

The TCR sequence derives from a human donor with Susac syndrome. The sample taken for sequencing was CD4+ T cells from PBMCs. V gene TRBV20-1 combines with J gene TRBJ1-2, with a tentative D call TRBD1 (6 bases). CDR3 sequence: CSASPRTVGGYTF. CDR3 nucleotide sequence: TGCAGTGCTAGCCCCAGGACAGTTGGTGGCTACACCTTC.